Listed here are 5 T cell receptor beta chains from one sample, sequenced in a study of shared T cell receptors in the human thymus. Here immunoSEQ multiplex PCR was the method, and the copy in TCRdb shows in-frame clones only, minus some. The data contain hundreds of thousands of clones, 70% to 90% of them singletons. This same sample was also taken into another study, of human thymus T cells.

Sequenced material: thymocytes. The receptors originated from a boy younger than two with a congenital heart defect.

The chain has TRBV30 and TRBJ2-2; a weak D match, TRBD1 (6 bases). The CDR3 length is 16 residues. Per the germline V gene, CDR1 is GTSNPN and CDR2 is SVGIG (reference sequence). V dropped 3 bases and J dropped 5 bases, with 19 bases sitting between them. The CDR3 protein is CAWSAPQGKRTGELFF. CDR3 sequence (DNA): TGTGCCTGGAGCGCCCCTCAGGGGAAACGAACCGGGGAGCTGTTTTTT.

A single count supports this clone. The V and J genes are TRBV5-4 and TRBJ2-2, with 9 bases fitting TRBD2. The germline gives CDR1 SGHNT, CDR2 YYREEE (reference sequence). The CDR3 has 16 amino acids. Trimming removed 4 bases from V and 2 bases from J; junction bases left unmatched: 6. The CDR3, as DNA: TGTGCCAGCAGCATCCCGGGACTAGCTAACACCGGGGAGCTGTTTTTT. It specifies CASSIPGLANTGELFF.

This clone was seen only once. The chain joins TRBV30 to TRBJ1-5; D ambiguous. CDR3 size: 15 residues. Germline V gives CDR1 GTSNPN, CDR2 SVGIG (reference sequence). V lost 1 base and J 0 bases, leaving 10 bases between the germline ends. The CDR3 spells CAWSETRYSNQPQHF. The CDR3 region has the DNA TGTGCCTGGAGTGAAACGAGATATAGCAATCAGCCCCAGCATTTT.

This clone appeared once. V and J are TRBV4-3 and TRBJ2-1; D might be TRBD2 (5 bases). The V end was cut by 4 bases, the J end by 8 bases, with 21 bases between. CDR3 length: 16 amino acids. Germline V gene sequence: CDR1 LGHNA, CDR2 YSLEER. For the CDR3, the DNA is TGCGCCAGCAGCCCCTCCCTTCCCGGGGTCATGGATGAGCAGTTCTTC. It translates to CASSPSLPGVMDEQFF.

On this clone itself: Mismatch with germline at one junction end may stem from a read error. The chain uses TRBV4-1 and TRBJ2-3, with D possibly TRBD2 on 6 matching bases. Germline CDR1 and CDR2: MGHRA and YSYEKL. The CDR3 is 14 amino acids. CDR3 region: CASSQDKSRLVLDF. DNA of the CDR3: TGCGCCAGCAGCCAAGATAAATCGAGACTAGTACTGGATTTT.